A selection of T cell receptor beta chains follows, all from one sample in a study of monozygotic twins with cystic fibrosis. The table came from immunoSEQ multiplex PCR; TCRdb's copy has only in-frame clones and leaves some out. The sample comprises 30,000 or so clones, 92% of which are singletons, and around 0.99% rests with the top ten. Sequences were obtained from blood. Receptors originate from a girl aged 2 to 9 with cystic fibrosis. CDR3s include the opening cysteine and the closing phenylalanine or tryptophan. Each record gives: D gene, J gene, V gene, clone size, CDR3 DNA, CDR3 protein. D genes are given only for firm matches. Clone size is shown for a subset of rows, as once, few, many or a class of expanded clone.

. TRBJ1-2 TRBV16 . TGTGCCAGCAGCCCCGAAGGAGGGTTCATCAATGGCTACACCTTC CASSPEGGFINGYTF
TRBD1 TRBJ1-1 TRBV4-1 once TGCGCCAGCAGCCTTGTTGGACAGGGGGAAACTGAAGCTTTCTTT CASSLVGQGETEAFF
TRBD2 TRBJ2-5 TRBV6-5 . TGTGCCAGCAGTTACTCGCGGGGGGGCATTTGGGAGACCCAGTACTTC CASSYSRGGIWETQYF
TRBD1 TRBJ2-2 TRBV7-6 few TGTGCCAGCAGCCCAGAGACAGGGCTTTGGGGGGAGCTGTTTTTT CASSPETGLWGELFF
TRBD1 TRBJ2-1 TRBV6-5 . TGTGCCAGCAGTTTTGATCCCGGGACAGGTTTGGATCTGCAGTTCTTC CASSFDPGTGLDLQFF
TRBD1 TRBJ2-7 TRBV15 . TGTGCCACCAGCAGAGGGGACAGGGGGGGATCCTACGAGCAGTACTTC CATSRGDRGGSYEQYF
. TRBJ2-1 TRBV29-1 . TGCAGCGTCTATAGCTGGGTCAGGGATGAGCAGTTCTTC CSVYSWVRDEQFF
. TRBJ1-5 TRBV6-1 . TGTGCCAGCAGTGAAGGGGGGAACAATCAGCCCCAGCATTTT CASSEGGNNQPQHF
. TRBJ2-1 TRBV4-1 . TGCGCCAGCAGCCAAACATCCCTGCGGGTCAATGAGCAGTTCTTC CASSQTSLRVNEQFF
. TRBJ1-4 TRBV15 . TGTGCCACCAGCAGATCGGACCGGTATGAAAAACTGTTTTTT CATSRSDRYEKLFF
TRBD2 TRBJ2-1 TRBV6-1 . TGTGCCAGCAGCCAACCGGGACTAGACTACAATGAGCAGTTCTTC CASSQPGLDYNEQFF
TRBD2 TRBJ2-3 TRBV27 . TGTGCCAGCAGTTTATTGGGACTAGCGGGAGATACGCAGTATTTT CASSLLGLAGDTQYF
. TRBJ2-1 TRBV30 . TGTGCCTGGAGTAATGACAAAAACTACAATGAGCAGTTCTTC CAWSNDKNYNEQFF
TRBD2 TRBJ2-1 TRBV5-4 . TGTGCCAGCAGCTTCCAAGCGGGGGGGCTTAATGAGCAGTTCTTC CASSFQAGGLNEQFF
TRBD2 TRBJ2-3 TRBV6-1 . TGTGCCAGCAGTAGCGGGAGGGCCACAGATACGCAGTATTTT CASSSGRATDTQYF
. TRBJ1-5 TRBV5-6 . TGTGCCAGCAGCAGTACACGACAGTTTCAGCCCCAGCATTTT CASSSTRQFQPQHF
. TRBJ2-2 TRBV7-7 . TGTGCCAGCAGCCCCGCGGGGGCCCTGAGTGGGGAGCTGTTTTTT CASSPAGALSGELFF
. TRBJ1-5 TRBV30 . TGTGCCTGGAGCTTCCCGGGAGGTAGGACTCAGCCCCAGCATTTT CAWSFPGGRTQPQHF
. TRBJ1-6 TRBV18 . TGTGCCAGCTCACCGGGGGCAGAGAATTCACCCCTCCACTTT CASSPGAENSPLHF
. TRBJ1-1 TRBV19 . TGTGCCAGTAGTATTTACTCACAGGGAGACACTGAAGCTTTCTTT CASSIYSQGDTEAFF
. TRBJ2-4 TRBV4-1 once TGCGCCAGCAGCCAAGATCCTGGGCCTCCCAAAAACATTCAGTACTTC CASSQDPGPPKNIQYF
TRBD2 TRBJ2-1 TRBV9 . TGTGCCAGCAGCGTAGAAAGCGGGGGAGGAAATGAGCAGTTCTTC CASSVESGGGNEQFF
. TRBJ2-7 TRBV5-3 . TGTGCCAGGGGCCGTTCGTGGGGATACAAGATCTCCTACGAGCAGTACTTC CARGRSWGYKISYEQYF
. TRBJ2-1 TRBV6-5 few TGTGCCAGCAGCCTAGGTCTTTTGGGTGAGCAGTTCTTC CASSLGLLGEQFF
. TRBJ1-2 TRBV29-1 . TGCAGCGTTGAAGCCTTGGGGGTGCTTAGAGGCTACACCTTC CSVEALGVLRGYTF
. TRBJ2-7 TRBV5-6 once TGTGCCAGCAGCCCCGGGACACCTCAAGACGAGCAGTACTTC CASSPGTPQDEQYF
. TRBJ2-1 TRBV11-3 . TGTGCCAGCAGCGTCGGGGAATACAATGAGCAGTTCTTC CASSVGEYNEQFF
TRBD1 TRBJ2-7 TRBV19 . TGTGCCAGTAGTCCCAGACAGGGTATGGTGGAGCAGTACTTC CASSPRQGMVEQYF
. TRBJ2-1 TRBV2 . TGTGCCAGCAGTGAATGGGATTTCGGTAATGAGCAGTTCTTC CASSEWDFGNEQFF
. TRBJ1-2 TRBV28 . TGTGCCAGCAGTTTACCGGGGAGCGGCTACACCTTC CASSLPGSGYTF
. TRBJ1-1 TRBV19 . TGTGCCAGTAGTAGGGGGGTTATCATGAACACTGAAGCTTTCTTT CASSRGVIMNTEAFF
. TRBJ2-7 TRBV4-2 . TGTGCCAGCAGCCAAGATGGGGGCTACGAGCAGTACTTC CASSQDGGYEQYF
. TRBJ1-1 TRBV29-1 . TGCAGCGTCCGGACAAAATCTATGAACACTGAAGCTTTCTTT CSVRTKSMNTEAFF
. TRBJ1-5 TRBV7-2 . TGTGCCAGCAGCTTAGAGCCCAATCAGCCCCAGCATTTT CASSLEPNQPQHF
. TRBJ2-3 TRBV11-2 . TGTGCCAGCAGCCCCCGATCCGCTACTAGCAGGGGCACAGATACGCAGTATTTT CASSPRSATSRGTDTQYF
TRBD1 TRBJ1-1 TRBV5-1 . TGCGCCAGCAGCTGGGGAACCCGGGACAGTGGTACCACTGAAGCTTTCTTT CASSWGTRDSGTTEAFF
. TRBJ1-4 TRBV7-9 . TGTGCCGAGGGGTTCGGTGCAACTAATGAAAAACTGTTTTTT CAEGFGATNEKLFF
. TRBJ2-1 TRBV4-1 . TGCGCCAGCAGCCAAGTGGGCAATGAGCAGTTCTTC CASSQVGNEQFF
. TRBJ2-5 TRBV2 . TGTGCCAGCAAAGGCCCGTCCCAAGAGACCCAGTACTTC CASKGPSQETQYF
TRBD2 TRBJ2-1 TRBV2 . TGTGCCAGCAGCGGAGGACTAGCGGGGGGCAATGAGCAGTTCTTC CASSGGLAGGNEQFF
TRBD1 TRBJ1-2 TRBV25-1 . TGTGCCAGCAGCCTGACAGGGGGCAATTATGGCTACACCTTC CASSLTGGNYGYTF
. TRBJ2-1 TRBV11-3 . TGTGCCAGCAGCTTAGGATCCAGATACCCCAATGAGCAGTTCTTC CASSLGSRYPNEQFF
. TRBJ1-5 TRBV6-5 . TGTGCCAGCAGTTACTCGGACGGGCCCCAGCATTTT CASSYSDGPQHF
TRBD1 TRBJ2-7 TRBV5-4 . TGTGCCAGCGGCTACGGGGACAGGGTCAACGAGCAGTACTTC CASGYGDRVNEQYF
. TRBJ1-3 TRBV29-1 once TGCAGCGTTATTACGGGCCCTTCTGGAAACACCATATATTTT CSVITGPSGNTIYF
. TRBJ2-7 TRBV6-5 . TGTGCCAGCAGCTCCCGTATCTACGAGCAGTACTTC CASSSRIYEQYF
TRBD2 TRBJ2-3 TRBV7-9 . TGTGCCAGCAGCCCCGGGACTAGCGAGGGTAGCACAGATACGCAGTATTTT CASSPGTSEGSTDTQYF
TRBD2 TRBJ2-1 TRBV9 . TGTGCCAGCAGCGCAGGGGGACTAGCGGGAGCGGGTGAGCAGTTCTTC CASSAGGLAGAGEQFF
. TRBJ1-1 TRBV5-8 . TGTGCCAGCAGCTTCTGGGTCATGAACACTGAAGCTTTCTTT CASSFWVMNTEAFF